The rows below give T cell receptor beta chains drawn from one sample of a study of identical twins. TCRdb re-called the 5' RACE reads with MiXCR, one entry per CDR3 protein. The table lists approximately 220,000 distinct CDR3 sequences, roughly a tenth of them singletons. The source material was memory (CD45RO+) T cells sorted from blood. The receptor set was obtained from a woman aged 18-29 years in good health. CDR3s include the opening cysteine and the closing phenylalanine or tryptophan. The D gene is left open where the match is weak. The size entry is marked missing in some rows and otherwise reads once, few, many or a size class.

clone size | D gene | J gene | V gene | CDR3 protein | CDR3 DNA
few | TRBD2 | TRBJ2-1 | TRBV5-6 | CASTLGGEEYNEQFF | TGTGCCAGCACCCTGGGGGGGGAGGAGTACAATGAGCAGTTCTTC
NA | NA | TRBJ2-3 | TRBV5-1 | CASSLKASGTDTQYF | TGCGCCAGCAGCTTGAAAGCGTCGGGCACAGATACGCAGTATTTT
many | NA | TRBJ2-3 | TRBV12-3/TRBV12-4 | CASSLAAARGTDTQYF | TGTGCCAGCAGTTTGGCGGCAGCCCGGGGCACAGATACGCAGTATTTT
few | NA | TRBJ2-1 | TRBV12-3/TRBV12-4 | CASSTRQGRSSNEQFF | TGTGCCAGCAGTACCCGCCAGGGGCGATCGTCGAATGAGCAGTTCTTC
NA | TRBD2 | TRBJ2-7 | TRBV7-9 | CASSPRDYGEQYF | TGTGCCAGCAGCCCCCGGGACTATGGCGAGCAGTACTTC
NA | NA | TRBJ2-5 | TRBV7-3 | CASSPRDKKETQYF | TGTGCCAGCAGCCCACGCGACAAAAAAGAGACCCAGTACTTC
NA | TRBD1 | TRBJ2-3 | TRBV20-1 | CSARSRTGATDTQYF | TGCAGTGCTAGGTCACGGACAGGGGCAACAGATACGCAGTATTTT
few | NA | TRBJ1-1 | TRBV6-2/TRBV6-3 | CASSRISLNTEAFF | TGTGCCAGCAGTAGGATAAGTTTGAACACTGAAGCTTTCTTT
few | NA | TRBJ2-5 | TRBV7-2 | CASSLNGGTQYF | TGTGCCAGCAGCTTAAACGGGGGGACCCAGTACTTC
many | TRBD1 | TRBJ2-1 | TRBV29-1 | CSVEGQGSEQFF | TGCAGCGTTGAGGGACAGGGATCTGAGCAGTTCTTC
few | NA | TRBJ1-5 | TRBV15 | CATSRDSKPQHF | TGTGCCACCAGCAGAGATTCGAAGCCCCAGCATTTT
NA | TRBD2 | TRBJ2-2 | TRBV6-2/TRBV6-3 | CASRPGLAGGTGELFF | TGTGCCAGCAGACCGGGACTAGCGGGGGGCACCGGGGAGCTGTTTTTT
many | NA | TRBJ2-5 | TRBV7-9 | CASSWGATSSGETQYF | TGTGCCAGCAGCTGGGGGGCGACTAGTAGCGGAGAGACCCAGTACTTC
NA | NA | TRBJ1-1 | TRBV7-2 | CASSLSERTEAFF | TGTGCCAGCAGCTTATCCGAGCGCACTGAAGCTTTCTTT
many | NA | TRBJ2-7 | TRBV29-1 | CSVVGGPYEQYF | TGCAGCGTTGTTGGCGGACCCTACGAGCAGTACTTC
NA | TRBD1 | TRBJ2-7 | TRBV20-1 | CSAIPGTGNEQYF | TGCAGTGCTATACCCGGGACAGGGAACGAGCAGTACTTC
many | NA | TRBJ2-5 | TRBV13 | CASSSKETQYF | TGTGCCAGCAGCTCTAAAGAGACCCAGTACTTC
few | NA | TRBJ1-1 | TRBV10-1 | CASRDRIDTEAFF | TGCGCCAGCAGAGACAGGATCGACACTGAAGCTTTCTTT
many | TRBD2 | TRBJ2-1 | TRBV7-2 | CASSSVAGMGTDEQFF | TGTGCCAGCAGCTCCGTAGCGGGAATGGGTACGGATGAGCAGTTCTTC
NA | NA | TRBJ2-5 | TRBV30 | CAWSRQVQETQYF | TGTGCCTGGAGTCGACAGGTCCAAGAGACCCAGTACTTC
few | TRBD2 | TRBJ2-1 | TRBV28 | CASLDLAGSLGSYNEQFF | TGTGCCAGCTTGGACCTAGCGGGAAGTTTGGGCTCCTACAATGAGCAGTTCTTC
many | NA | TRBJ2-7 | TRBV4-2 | CASSQDSGSAYEQYF | TGTGCCAGCAGCCAAGATTCAGGGTCGGCCTACGAGCAGTACTTC
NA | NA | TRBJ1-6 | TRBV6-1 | CASRPREVSYNSPLHF | TGTGCCAGCAGACCCAGGGAAGTGTCCTATAATTCACCCCTCCACTTT
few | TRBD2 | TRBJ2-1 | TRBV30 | CAFALWREGYNEQFF | TGTGCCTTTGCTCTCTGGCGGGAGGGTTACAATGAGCAGTTCTTC
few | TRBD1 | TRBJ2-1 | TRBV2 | CASSRQGSGNEQFF | TGTGCCAGCAGTCGACAGGGAAGTGGCAATGAGCAGTTCTTC
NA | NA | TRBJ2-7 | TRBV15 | CATSRVAEGADLLRYF | NA
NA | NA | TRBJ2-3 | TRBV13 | CATLLRGIGDTQYF | TGTGCCACCCTTTTGCGCGGAATCGGAGATACGCAGTATTTT